Presented here are 24 T cell receptor beta chains from one specimen sequenced in a study of CD8+CD57+ T cells in acquired aplastic anemia. For sequencing, patients were chosen who had shown expansion of CD8+CD57+ cells by flow cytometry. Investigators profiled TCR beta VDJ and CDR3 from genomic DNA template. TCRdb re-called the reads with MiXCR, one entry per CDR3 protein. The profile covers some 170,000 distinct CDR3 sequences, with 45% to 55% appearing a single time and approximately 1% taken by the ten largest. The specimen was sorted CD4+, CD8+, or CD8+CD57+ T cells (not recorded which) from PBMCs. The receptors were sampled from a human donor with aplastic anemia.

The chain is built from TRBV25-1 and TRBJ1-1; D remains unclear. Germline CDR1 reads MGHDK; CDR2 reads SYGVNS. The CDR3 is made up of 14 amino acids. The V end lost 6 bases, the J end lost 0 bases, and 11 bases lay between the germline ends. CDR3: CASSQEVLNTEAFF. The CDR3 DNA reads TGTGCCAGCAGCCAAGAAGTGTTGAACACTGAAGCTTTCTTT.

J is TRBJ1-2 and V is TRBV14; perhaps TRBD1 as D (5 bases). Trimming left V 4 bases short and J 4 bases short, with 13 bases between. This CDR3 spans 14 amino acids. The V gene's germline CDR1 is SGHDN and CDR2 FVKESK. CDR3 bases: TGTGCCAGCAGCCCACCAGGGTCGACCTATGGCTACACCTTC. As protein: CASSPPGSTYGYTF.

This chain connects TRBV14 to TRBJ2-7; tentative D call: TRBD1 (6 bases). Trimming pared 6 bases from V and 5 bases from J, leaving 11 bases between. The CDR3 runs to 12 residues. Germline CDR1 is SGHDN and CDR2 is FVKESK. The chain's CDR3 is CASRSQGNEQYF. CDR3 nucleotides: TGTGCCAGCAGATCCCAGGGGAACGAGCAGTACTTC.

The sample holds many counts of this clonotype. The chain has TRBV5-5 and TRBJ1-2, with 9 bases that match TRBD1. The V gene's germline CDR1 is SGHKS and CDR2 YYEKEE (reference sequence). The CDR3 consists of 14 residues. The trim removed 4 bases at V and 8 bases at J, leaving 9 bases unmatched. In DNA form, the CDR3 reads TGTGCCAGCAGCGCTACAGGGGGCGATAGGGGCTACACCTTC. Translation: CASSATGGDRGYTF.

This chain joins TRBV25-1 and TRBJ2-3; tentative D call: TRBD1 (5 bases). The germline CDR1 and CDR2 sequences are MGHDK and SYGVNS. V lost 8 bases and J 3 bases, leaving 21 bases between the germline ends. The CDR3 spans 16 residues. The CDR3 bases are TGTGCCAGCTCACCATTAATCCCAGGGTCGACAGATACGCAGTATTTT. It specifies CASSPLIPGSTDTQYF.

Remarks on this clonotype: Sequence at one end of the junction differs from germline and may be a read error. The V call is TRBV15, the J call TRBJ2-5; TRBD1 is a possible D gene (6 bases). Germline V gives CDR1 LNHNV, CDR2 YYDKDF (reference sequence). The length of the CDR3 is 15 residues. The CDR3 nucleotides read TGTGCCACCAGCAGAGAGGGTCGACAGGAAGAGACCCTGTACTTC. It is translated as CATSREGRQEETLYF.

This clonotype was picked up a small number of times. This chain uses TRBV10-1 with TRBJ2-5; the D is unclear. CDR3 size: 12 residues. V was shortened by 3 bases and J by 5 bases, with 7 bases between the two germline ends. Germline CDR1 and CDR2: WNHNN and SYGVQD (reference sequence). Here the CDR3 DNA reads TGCGCCAGCAGTGATGACGTGGAGACCCAGTACTTC. It specifies CASSDDVETQYF.

This clonotype was counted many times. V gene TRBV19 combines with J gene TRBJ1-5; 7 bases align to TRBD1. Germline V gene data show CDR1 as LNHDA and CDR2 as SQIVND (reference sequence). The CDR3 has 15 amino acids. Unmatched junction bases numbered 11, after V lost 5 bases and J lost 7 bases. The CDR3 DNA is TGTGCCAGTAGTCTGAGACAGGGAGGCAGCCAGCCCCAGCATTTT. Amino acids: CASSLRQGGSQPQHF.

This clonotype appeared many times. The chain has TRBV15 and TRBJ2-2; 8 positions match TRBD1. CDR1 is LNHNV, CDR2 YYDKDF, per germline (reference sequence). This CDR3 spans 15 amino acids. V dropped 7 bases and J dropped 5; count of bases not matched to a gene: 9. The CDR3 bases are TGTGCCACCACCGGACAGGGTGAGGGGACCGGGGAGCTGTTTTTT. It specifies CATTGQGEGTGELFF.

The gene calls are TRBV10-2 and TRBJ1-4, with TRBD1 identical over 8 bases. There are 15 residues in the CDR3. J gave up 7 bases and V 0 bases, and 4 bases lay outside the gene matches. CDR1 is WSHSY, CDR2 SAAADI, per germline. This chain's CDR3 is CASSESPGGIEKLFF. Here the CDR3 DNA reads TGCGCCAGCAGTGAGTCCCCAGGGGGCATTGAAAAACTGTTTTTT.

The V and J genes are TRBV19 and TRBJ1-1; D is possibly TRBD1 (5 bases). The length of the CDR3 is 11 residues. Germline CDR1 is LNHDA and CDR2 is SQIVND (reference sequence). CDR3: CVTGRGTEAFF. As DNA, the CDR3 is TGTGTCACGGGTAGGGGCACTGAAGCTTTCTTT.

As regards this clonotype: A read error may be the cause here, since a much bigger clone is one base away. J is TRBJ2-7 and V is TRBV5-5; D gene unclear. The CDR3 extends over 14 amino acids. V shed 4 bases and J shed 1 base, with 12 bases lying between them. Germline V gene data show CDR1 as SGHKS and CDR2 as YYEKEE (reference sequence). The CDR3 loop reads CASSSRALSYEQYF. DNA of the CDR3: TGTGCCAGCAGCAGCCGGGCCCTTTCCTACGAGCAGTACTTC.

The DNA of the CDR3 is TGTGCCAGTAGTAAGGGGGGAACAGAGACCCAGTACTTC. It yields the protein CASSKGGTETQYF. The chain uses TRBV19 and TRBJ2-5; tentatively, D is TRBD1 or TRBD2 (6 bases each). The CDR3 loop spans 13 amino acids. Germline V lookup: CDR1 LNHDA, CDR2 SQIVND (reference sequence). V lost 4 bases to trimming and J lost 4 bases, with 10 bases between them.

V usage is TRBV2 and J usage is TRBJ1-1; weak D call: TRBD1 (6 bases). This CDR3 has 13 residues. Trimming removed 7 bases from V and 2 bases from J, with 11 bases in between. Germline assignment: CDR1 SNHLY and CDR2 FYNNEI. The CDR3 sequence: CASKEQGNTEAFF. The CDR3 DNA follows: TGTGCCAGCAAGGAACAGGGCAACACTGAAGCTTTCTTT.

For the CDR3, the DNA is TGTGCCAGCAGCTTGACAGGGCCGAAAGAGACCCAGTACTTC. It translates to CASSLTGPKETQYF. V is TRBV7-6 and J is TRBJ2-5, with TRBD1 matching over 7 bases. V dropped 3 bases and J dropped 3; count of bases not matched to a gene: 4. Germline CDR1 reads SGHVS; CDR2 reads FNYEAQ. There are 14 residues in the CDR3.

This clonotype was counted many times. The chain links TRBV27 to TRBJ1-6; D gene ambiguous. Germline CDR1 MNHEY, CDR2 SMNVEV (reference sequence). V gave up 2 bases and J gave up 9 bases, with 14 bases separating them. The CDR3 sequence is 15 residues long. In nucleotides, the CDR3 is TGTGCCAGCAGTTTAGACCCTACGGGGATTTCACCCCTCCACTTT. Translated: CASSLDPTGISPLHF.

This clonotype was seen many times. The J gene is TRBJ1-1, the V gene TRBV11-1; 7 bases align to TRBD1. This CDR3 has 20 residues. CDR1 is SGHAT, CDR2 FQDESV, per germline (reference sequence). The trim removed 5 bases at V and 6 bases at J, leaving 27 bases unmatched. The CDR3 sequence: CASSQGVLTGPRYHGAEAFF. CDR3 bases: TGTGCCAGCAGCCAGGGGGTCCTAACGGGGCCCCGCTACCATGGGGCTGAAGCTTTCTTT. Full variable domain (rest looked up from reference TRBV11-1 and TRBJ1-1): EAEVAQSPRYKITEKSQAVAFWCDPISGHATLYWYRQILGQGPELLVQFQDESVVDDSQLPKDRFSAERLKGVDSTLKIQPAELGDSAMYLCASSQGVLTGPRYHGAEAFFGQGTRLTVV.

This clonotype turned up a few times. V usage is TRBV7-6 and J usage is TRBJ2-7, with 7 bases that match TRBD1. The CDR3 extends over 13 amino acids. The ends lost 5 bases at V and 5 bases at J; junction bases unmatched: 6. From germline, CDR1 is SGHVS and CDR2 FNYEAQ. The CDR3 DNA sequence: TGTGCCAGCAGCCCCAGGGACAGCCACGAGCAGTACTTC. This gives the protein CASSPRDSHEQYF.

This chain connects TRBV24-1 to TRBJ2-5; no definite D call. This CDR3 region has 15 residues. Trimming took 2 bases from V and 1 from J, leaving 10 bases between them. Germline CDR1 and CDR2: KGHDR and SFDVKD. Written as DNA, the CDR3 is TGTGCCACCAGTGATTATAGACTCGGCCAAGAGACCCAGTACTTC. Translation: CATSDYRLGQETQYF.

This clonotype was seen repeatedly, ten times or more. The chain uses TRBV15 and TRBJ1-5, with no clear D. V was trimmed by 1 base and J by 3 bases, leaving 7 bases between them. The CDR3 is 14 amino acids. Germline CDR1 and CDR2: LNHNV and YYDKDF (reference sequence). This chain's CDR3 is CATSRGTFNQPQHF. The CDR3 DNA follows: TGTGCCACCAGCAGAGGCACGTTCAATCAGCCCCAGCATTTT.

This chain links TRBV12-3 or TRBV12-4 with TRBJ1-1; 8 positions agree with TRBD1. The junction had 19 bases not matched to a gene; V was cut back by 3 bases and J by 4 bases. The CDR3 contains 19 residues. The DNA for the CDR3 is TGTGCCAGCAGTTTGTCCAGGGGGCAAACTTCATTGGTGAGCACTGAAGCTTTCTTT. This translates into CASSLSRGQTSLVSTEAFF.

The chain is built from TRBV25-1 and TRBJ2-1; 12 bases line up with TRBD2. The V gene's germline CDR1 is MGHDK and CDR2 SYGVNS. After removal of 7 bases from V and 5 bases from J, the junction contained 9 bases not matched to a gene. The CDR3 sequence is 16 residues long. The CDR3 nucleotides read TGTGCCAGCACCGCCGCAGGACTAGCGGGAAACAATGAGCAGTTCTTC. This codes for CASTAAGLAGNNEQFF. Looking up the rest from reference TRBV25-1 and TRBJ2-1 gives the full variable domain: EADIYQTPRYLVIGTGKKITLECSQTMGHDKMYWYQQDPGMELHLIHYSYGVNSTEKGDLSSESTVSRIRTEHFPLTLESARPSHTSQYLCASTAAGLAGNNEQFFGPGTRLTVL.

A few counts support this clonotype. This sequence joins TRBV6-2 or TRBV6-3 and TRBJ2-2; 12 bases are a match to TRBD1. Losses at the gene ends were 7 bases for V and 1 base for J; bases not matched to a gene: 4. This CDR3 has 16 residues. Germline lookup yields CDR1 MNHEY and CDR2 SVGEGT. The CDR3, as DNA: TGTGCCAGCAAGGGACAGGGGGCGATGAACACCGGGGAGCTGTTTTTT. Amino acid sequence: CASKGQGAMNTGELFF.

This clonotype was picked up a small number of times. This sequence may be a read error, since a much larger clone differs from it by one base. The J gene is TRBJ2-1, the V gene TRBV7-3, with D possibly being TRBD1 (5 bases). Germline V CDR1 and CDR2: SGHTA, FQGTGA. The CDR3 has 15 residues. The CDR3 bases are TGTGCCAGCAGCTTACAGGGTAACCCCTACGATGAGCAGTTCTTC. It is translated as CASSLQGNPYDEQFF.